This T cell receptor (beta chain) was found in a study of patients and donors after allogeneic stem cell transplantation. Via MiXCR, TCRdb re-called the RT-PCR reads, giving one row per CDR3 protein. The sample has 20,000 to 30,000 distinct CDR3 sequences; about 42% are singletons. This clonotype was detected only a few times. This receptor was obtained from a human donor who was either an allogeneic HSCT recipient or a stem cell or donor lymphocyte infusion donor (not recorded which). It is not recorded whose cells these are; they may come from a transplant donor. The sequenced sample consisted of blood, either unsorted or a sorted T cell fraction (not recorded which).

DNA for the CDR3: TGTGCCAGCAGCTTGGCCTTCAGGGGGCGAAGCACTGAAGCTTTCTTT. Translated, it gives CASSLAFRGRSTEAFF. This chain joins TRBV5-6 and TRBJ1-1, with 8 bases fitting TRBD1. V lost 0 bases and J lost 4; bases outside the gene matches: 8. Germline CDR1 SGHDT, CDR2 YYEEEE. The CDR3 consists of 16 residues.